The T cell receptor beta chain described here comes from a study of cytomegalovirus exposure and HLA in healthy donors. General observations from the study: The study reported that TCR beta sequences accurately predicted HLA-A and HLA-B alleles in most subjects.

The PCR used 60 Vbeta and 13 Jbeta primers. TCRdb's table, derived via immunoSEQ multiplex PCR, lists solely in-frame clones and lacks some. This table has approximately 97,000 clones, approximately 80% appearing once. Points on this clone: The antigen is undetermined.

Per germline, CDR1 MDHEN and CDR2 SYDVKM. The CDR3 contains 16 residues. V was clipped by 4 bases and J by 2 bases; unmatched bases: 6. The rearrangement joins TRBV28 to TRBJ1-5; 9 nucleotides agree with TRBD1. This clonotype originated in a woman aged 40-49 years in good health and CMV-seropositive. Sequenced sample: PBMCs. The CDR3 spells CASSSGQGLGNQPQHF. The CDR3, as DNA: TGTGCCAGCAGTTCGGGACAGGGCTTAGGCAATCAGCCCCAGCATTTT.